Shown below are 13 T cell receptor beta chains from a single sample sequenced in a study of early stage breast cancer tumors. Only in-frame clones appear in the TCRdb table, and some are missing; sequencing was by immunoSEQ multiplex PCR. The data contain 45,000 to 50,000 clones, 65% to 90% of them singletons. The sample consisted of blood. These receptors were taken from a person aged 45-60 years with breast cancer.

V usage is TRBV7-9 and J usage is TRBJ1-1, with a weak D call TRBD1 (5 bases). V lost 5 bases and J 4 bases, leaving 17 bases between the germline ends. The CDR3 sequence is 15 residues long. Germline V gene lookup returns CDR1 SEHNR and CDR2 FQNEAQ (reference sequence). CDR3 nucleotide sequence: TGTGCCAGCAGCCGCTCCGGACACTCCAGCACTGAAGCTTTCTTT. Amino acid sequence: CASSRSGHSSTEAFF.

This clone has just one count. The V and J genes are TRBV25-1 and TRBJ2-2; D is unclear. The CDR3 sequence is 13 residues long. V lost 5 bases, J lost 4 bases, and 8 bases lay in between. Germline lookup yields CDR1 MGHDK and CDR2 SYGVNS. CDR3 amino acids: CASSPQSTGELFF. The CDR3 nucleotides are TGTGCCAGCAGTCCCCAGAGCACCGGGGAGCTGTTTTTT.

This rearrangement joins TRBV18 to TRBJ2-5, with no clear D. Trimming removed 2 bases from V and 2 bases from J, with 12 bases in between. The CDR3 length is 15 residues. Germline V gives CDR1 KGHSH, CDR2 LQKENI. The CDR3 sequence: CASSPERTYQETQYF. CDR3 DNA sequence: TGTGCCAGCTCACCAGAGCGAACTTATCAAGAGACCCAGTACTTC. Using reference TRBV18 and TRBJ2-5 for the parts outside the CDR3, the full variable domain is NAGVMQNPRHLVRRRGQEARLRCSPMKGHSHVYWYRQLPEEGLKFMVYLQKENIIDESGMPKERFSAEFPKEGPSILRIQQVVRGDSAAYFCASSPERTYQETQYFGPGTRLLVL.

This chain joins TRBV10-3 and TRBJ2-1; 13 bases match TRBD2. J lost 0 bases, V lost 3 bases, and 11 bases had no gene match. Germline V lookup: CDR1 ENHRY, CDR2 SYGVKD. CDR3 size: 20 residues. The CDR3 sequence: CAISDLYGTSGISSYNEQFF. CDR3 DNA sequence: TGTGCCATCAGTGACCTGTACGGGACTAGCGGGATAAGCTCCTACAATGAGCAGTTCTTC.

V is TRBV5-1 and J is TRBJ2-3; D possibly uses TRBD1 or TRBD2 (5 bases each). Looked up from germline, CDR1 is SGHRS and CDR2 is YFSETQ. The V gene lost 2 bases and the J gene lost 3 bases, with 16 bases spanning the gap. This CDR3 is built from 16 residues. DNA of the CDR3: TGCGCCAGCAGCTTCGTGGGGCTGGGAGATACAGATACGCAGTATTTT. This encodes CASSFVGLGDTDTQYF.

The CDR3, as DNA: TGTGCCAGTAGTACCGGGGTTGGCACAGATACGCAGTATTTT. This sequence encodes CASSTGVGTDTQYF. The rearrangement joins TRBV19 to TRBJ2-3; a possible D gene is TRBD2 (5 bases). CDR1 LNHDA and CDR2 SQIVND come from the germline V gene (reference sequence). Trimming shortened V by 4 bases and J by 1 base, and 9 bases separated the two germline ends. The CDR3 runs to 14 residues.

The J gene is TRBJ2-2, the V gene TRBV4-3; weak D call: TRBD1 (5 bases). This CDR3 comprises 14 residues. V shed 2 bases and J shed 6 bases, with 10 bases lying between them. Germline loops: CDR1 LGHNA, CDR2 YSLEER. CDR3 sequence reads: CASSQQGEAGELFF. The CDR3 DNA follows: TGCGCCAGCAGCCAACAAGGGGAAGCCGGGGAGCTGTTTTTT.

This sequence joins TRBV6-5 and TRBJ1-5, with TRBD1 identical over 10 bases. The CDR3 is made up of 14 amino acids. V shed 6 bases, J shed 6 bases, and the junction held 5 bases outside the gene matches. CDR1 MNHEY and CDR2 SVGAGI come from the germline V gene. This CDR3 reads CASSRTGGSQPQHF. CDR3 bases: TGTGCCAGCAGCCGGACAGGGGGGAGTCAGCCCCAGCATTTT.

The chain employs TRBV9 and TRBJ2-5; 10 nucleotides match TRBD2. Germline-derived CDR1 and CDR2 are SGDLS and YYNGEE. J gave up 0 bases and V 0 bases, and 5 bases lay outside the gene matches. The CDR3 has 17 amino acids. CDR3 DNA sequence: TGTGCCAGCAGCGTAGCCGGGACTAGCGTATACCAAGAGACCCAGTACTTC. Encoded protein: CASSVAGTSVYQETQYF. Based on the CDR3 plus reference TRBV9 and TRBJ2-5, the full variable domain is DSGVTQTPKHLITATGQRVTLRCSPRSGDLSVYWYQQSLDQGLQFLIQYYNGEERAKGNILERFSAQQFPDLHSELNLSSLELGDSALYFCASSVAGTSVYQETQYFGPGTRLLVL.

This clone has only a few counts. The chain couples TRBV7-9 to TRBJ1-5, with TRBD1 matching 7 bases. After removal of 4 bases from V and 5 bases from J, the junction contained 11 bases not matched to a gene. Germline lookup yields CDR1 SEHNR and CDR2 FQNEAQ (reference sequence). The CDR3 length is 16 residues. For the CDR3, the DNA is TGTGCCAGCAGCTCCGGCCGGACAGGATCGGATCAGCCCCAGCATTTT. Translated: CASSSGRTGSDQPQHF.

V gene TRBV11-2 combines with J gene TRBJ2-7, with 8 bases aligning to TRBD1. Looked up from germline, CDR1 is SGHAT and CDR2 is FQNNGV. The junction had 5 bases not matched to a gene; V was cut back by 4 bases and J by 3 bases. The CDR3 has 14 amino acids. CDR3 amino acids: CASSSDRGLYEQYF. The DNA of the CDR3 is TGTGCCAGCAGCTCAGACAGGGGTCTCTACGAGCAGTACTTC.

The CDR3: CASSLGRDGYTF. The DNA of the CDR3 is TGTGCCAGCAGCTTAGGCAGGGATGGCTACACCTTC. The rearrangement links TRBV11-2 to TRBJ1-2; D may be TRBD1 (5 bases). V lost 1 base to trimming and J lost 6 bases, with 6 bases between them. CDR1 is SGHAT and CDR2 is FQNNGV in the germline V gene. The CDR3 has 12 amino acids.

This chain connects TRBV5-5 to TRBJ2-1; 13 bases agree with TRBD2. Germline lookup yields CDR1 SGHKS and CDR2 YYEKEE (reference sequence). Losses at the gene ends were 4 bases for V and 8 bases for J; bases not matched to a gene: 15. The length of the CDR3 is 18 residues. The CDR3 DNA sequence: TGTGCCAGCAGCCCGTGGGGGACTAGCGGGAAGATTTCGTATGAGCAGTTCTTC. Amino acids: CASSPWGTSGKISYEQFF.